Sequencing of this T cell receptor (beta chain) was carried out in a study of blood T cell repertoires in COVID-19. Trimming took off 0 bases at V and 7 bases at J, with 13 bases between the two ends. The CDR3 contains 15 residues. Germline V gene sequence: CDR1 LGHNA, CDR2 YSLEER. Measured with immunoSEQ multiplex PCR; TCRdb has only the in-frame clones, and not every one. Of around 300,000 clones in the sample, 90% were seen once. The source is a woman between 40 and 50 years old with COVID-19, enrolled during active disease. The chain employs TRBV4-3 and TRBJ1-5, with a possible D match to TRBD1 (6 bases). The sample taken for sequencing was peripheral blood. The CDR3 here is CASSQDYRADQPQHF. The CDR3 DNA reads as TGCGCCAGCAGCCAAGACTACAGGGCGGACCAGCCCCAGCATTTT.